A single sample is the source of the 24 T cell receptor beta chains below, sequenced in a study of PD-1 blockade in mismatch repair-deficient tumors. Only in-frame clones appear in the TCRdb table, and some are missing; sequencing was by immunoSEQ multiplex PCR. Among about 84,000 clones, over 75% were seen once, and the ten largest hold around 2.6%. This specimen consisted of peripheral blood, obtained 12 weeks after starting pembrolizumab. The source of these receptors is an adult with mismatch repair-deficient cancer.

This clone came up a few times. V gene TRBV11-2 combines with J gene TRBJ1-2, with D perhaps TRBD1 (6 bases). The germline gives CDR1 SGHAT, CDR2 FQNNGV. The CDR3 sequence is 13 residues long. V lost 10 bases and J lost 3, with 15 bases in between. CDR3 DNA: TGTGCCACCTTAGGGGACACCGACTATGGCTACACCTTC. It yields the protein CATLGDTDYGYTF.

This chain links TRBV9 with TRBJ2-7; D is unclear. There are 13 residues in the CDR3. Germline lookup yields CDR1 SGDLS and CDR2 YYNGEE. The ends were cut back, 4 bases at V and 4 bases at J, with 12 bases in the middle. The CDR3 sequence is CASSPSPGYEQYF. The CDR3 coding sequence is TGTGCCAGCAGCCCCTCTCCGGGTTACGAGCAGTACTTC.

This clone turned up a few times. In DNA form, the CDR3 reads TGTGCCAGTAGTATAGATTGGACAGGGTATTTGAGTGGCTACACCTTC. It yields the protein CASSIDWTGYLSGYTF. The chain carries TRBV19 and TRBJ1-2, with TRBD1 matching over 8 bases. With V trimmed by 0 bases and J by 7 bases, 10 bases remained unmatched. The CDR3 covers 16 residues. Germline V CDR1 and CDR2: LNHDA, SQIVND (reference sequence).

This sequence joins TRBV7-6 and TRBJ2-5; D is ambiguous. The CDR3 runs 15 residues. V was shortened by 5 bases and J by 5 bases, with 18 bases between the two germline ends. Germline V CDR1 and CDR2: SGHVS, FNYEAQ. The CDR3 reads CASSPAPRAYETQYF. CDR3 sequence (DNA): TGTGCCAGCAGCCCCGCGCCCAGAGCGTATGAGACCCAGTACTTC.

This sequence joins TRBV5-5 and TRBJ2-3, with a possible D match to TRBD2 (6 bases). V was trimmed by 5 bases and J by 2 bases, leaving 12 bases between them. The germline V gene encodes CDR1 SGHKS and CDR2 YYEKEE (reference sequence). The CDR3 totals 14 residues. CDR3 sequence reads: CASRPGLYTDTQYF. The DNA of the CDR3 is TGTGCCAGCAGACCGGGACTCTACACAGATACGCAGTATTTT.

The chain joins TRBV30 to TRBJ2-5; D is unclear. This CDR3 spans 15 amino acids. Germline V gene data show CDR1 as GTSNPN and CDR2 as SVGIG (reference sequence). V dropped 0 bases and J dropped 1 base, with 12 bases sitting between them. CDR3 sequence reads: CAWSVRKTRQETQYF. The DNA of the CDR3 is TGTGCCTGGAGTGTCCGGAAGACCCGCCAAGAGACCCAGTACTTC.

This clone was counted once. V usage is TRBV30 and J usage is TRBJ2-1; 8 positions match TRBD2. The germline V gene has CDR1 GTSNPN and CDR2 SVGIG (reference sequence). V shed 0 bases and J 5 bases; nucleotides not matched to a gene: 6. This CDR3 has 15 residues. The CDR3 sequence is CAWSVGLAGNNEQFF. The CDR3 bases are TGTGCCTGGAGTGTAGGCCTAGCGGGTAACAATGAGCAGTTCTTC.

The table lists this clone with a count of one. The CDR3 DNA sequence: TGTGCCAGCAGTCCTGGAGGGAACACTGAAGCTTTCTTT. Protein product: CASSPGGNTEAFF. This rearrangement joins TRBV6-5 to TRBJ1-1, with D hard to call. Germline CDR1 is MNHEY and CDR2 is SVGAGI. The CDR3 has 13 amino acids. Trimming left V 5 bases short and J 1 base short, with 8 bases between.

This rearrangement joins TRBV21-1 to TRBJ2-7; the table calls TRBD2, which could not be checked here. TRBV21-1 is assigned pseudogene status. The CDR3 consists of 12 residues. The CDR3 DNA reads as TGTGCCAGCAGCCCTAGAGAGGGAGAGCAGTACTTC. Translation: CASSPREGEQYF.

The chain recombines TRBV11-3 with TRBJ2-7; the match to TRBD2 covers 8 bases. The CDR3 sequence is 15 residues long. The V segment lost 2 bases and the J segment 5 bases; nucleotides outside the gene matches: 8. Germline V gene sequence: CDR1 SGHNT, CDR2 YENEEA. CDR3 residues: CASSLRGGRAHEQYF. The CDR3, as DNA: TGTGCCAGCAGCTTACGGGGGGGGAGGGCCCACGAGCAGTACTTC.

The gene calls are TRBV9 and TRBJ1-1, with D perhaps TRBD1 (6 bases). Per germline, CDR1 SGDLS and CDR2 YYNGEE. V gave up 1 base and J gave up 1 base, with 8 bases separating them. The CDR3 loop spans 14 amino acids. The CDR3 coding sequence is TGTGCCAGCAGCGTACAGGGACAGAACACTGAAGCTTTCTTT. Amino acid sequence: CASSVQGQNTEAFF. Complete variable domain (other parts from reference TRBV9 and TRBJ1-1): DSGVTQTPKHLITATGQRVTLRCSPRSGDLSVYWYQQSLDQGLQFLIQYYNGEERAKGNILERFSAQQFPDLHSELNLSSLELGDSALYFCASSVQGQNTEAFFGQGTRLTVV.

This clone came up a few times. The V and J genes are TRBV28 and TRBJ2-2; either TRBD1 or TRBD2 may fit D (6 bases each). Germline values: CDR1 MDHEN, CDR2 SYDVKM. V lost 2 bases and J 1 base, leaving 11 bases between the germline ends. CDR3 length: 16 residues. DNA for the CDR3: TGTGCCAGCAGTTTAATGGAGGGGGGGAACACCGGGGAGCTGTTTTTT. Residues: CASSLMEGGNTGELFF.

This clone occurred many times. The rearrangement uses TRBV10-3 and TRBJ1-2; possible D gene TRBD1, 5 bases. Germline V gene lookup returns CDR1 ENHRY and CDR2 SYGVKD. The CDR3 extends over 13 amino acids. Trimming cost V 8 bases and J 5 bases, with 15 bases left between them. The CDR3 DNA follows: TGTGCCATCCAACCCGGGACTCAATATGGCTACACCTTC. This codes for CAIQPGTQYGYTF.

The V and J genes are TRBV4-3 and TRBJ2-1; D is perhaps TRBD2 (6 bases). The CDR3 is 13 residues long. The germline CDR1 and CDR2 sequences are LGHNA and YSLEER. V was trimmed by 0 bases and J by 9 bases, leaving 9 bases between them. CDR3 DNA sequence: TGCGCCAGCAGCCAAGATTACGGGGGTGAGCAGTTCTTC. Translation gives CASSQDYGGEQFF.

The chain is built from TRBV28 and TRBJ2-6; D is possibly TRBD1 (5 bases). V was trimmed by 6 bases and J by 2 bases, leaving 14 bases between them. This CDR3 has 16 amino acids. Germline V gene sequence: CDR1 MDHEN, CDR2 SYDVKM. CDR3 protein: CASRAQAGTGANVLTF. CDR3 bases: TGTGCCAGCAGAGCCCAGGCAGGGACTGGGGCCAACGTCCTGACTTTC. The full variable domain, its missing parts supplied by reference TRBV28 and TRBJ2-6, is DVKVTQSSRYLVKRTGEKVFLECVQDMDHENMFWYRQDPGLGLRLIYFSYDVKMKEKGDIPEGYSVSREKKERFSLILESASTNQTSMYLCASRAQAGTGANVLTFGAGSRLTVL.

The CDR3 DNA follows: TGTGCCAGTAGGGGTCAGGGGGAACACGAGCAGTACTTC. Translated: CASRGQGEHEQYF. The genes are TRBV19 and TRBJ2-7, with 7 bases identical to TRBD1. The ends lost 6 bases at V and 5 bases at J; junction bases unmatched: 7. Germline V gives CDR1 LNHDA, CDR2 SQIVND (reference sequence). This CDR3 is 13 amino acids long.

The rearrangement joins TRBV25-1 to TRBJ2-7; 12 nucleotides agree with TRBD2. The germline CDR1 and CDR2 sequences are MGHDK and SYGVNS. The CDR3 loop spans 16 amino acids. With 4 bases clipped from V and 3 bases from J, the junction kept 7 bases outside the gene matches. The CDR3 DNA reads TGTGCCAGCAGTGGCCGACTAGCGGGAGCTCTCTACGAGCAGTACTTC. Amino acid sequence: CASSGRLAGALYEQYF.

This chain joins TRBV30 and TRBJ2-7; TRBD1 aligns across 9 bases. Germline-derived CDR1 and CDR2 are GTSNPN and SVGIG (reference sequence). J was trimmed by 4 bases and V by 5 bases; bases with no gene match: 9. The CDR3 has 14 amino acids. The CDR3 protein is CAWYRTGVVYEQYF. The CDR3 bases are TGTGCCTGGTACCGGACAGGGGTCGTTTACGAGCAGTACTTC.

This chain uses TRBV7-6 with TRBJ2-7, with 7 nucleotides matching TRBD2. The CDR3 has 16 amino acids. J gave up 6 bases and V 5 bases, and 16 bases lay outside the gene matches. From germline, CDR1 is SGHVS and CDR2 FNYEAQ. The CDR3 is CASSPRVGGTGGEQYF. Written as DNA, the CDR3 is TGTGCCAGCAGCCCTCGGGTTGGTGGGACGGGAGGCGAGCAGTACTTC. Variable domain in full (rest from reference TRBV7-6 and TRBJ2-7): GAGVSQSPRYKVTKRGQDVALRCDPISGHVSLYWYRQALGQGPEFLTYFNYEAQQDKSGLPNDRFSAERPEGSISTLTIQRTEQRDSAMYRCASSPRVGGTGGEQYFGPGTRLTVT.

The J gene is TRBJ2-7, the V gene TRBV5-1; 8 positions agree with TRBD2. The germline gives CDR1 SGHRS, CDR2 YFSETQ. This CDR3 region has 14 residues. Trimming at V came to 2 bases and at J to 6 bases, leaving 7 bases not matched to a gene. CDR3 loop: CASSLEAGVREQYF. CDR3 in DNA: TGCGCCAGCAGCTTAGAAGCGGGAGTTCGCGAGCAGTACTTC.

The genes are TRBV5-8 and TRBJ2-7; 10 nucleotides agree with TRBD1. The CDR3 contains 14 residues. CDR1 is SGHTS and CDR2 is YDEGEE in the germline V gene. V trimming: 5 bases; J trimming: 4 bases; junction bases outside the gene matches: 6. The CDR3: CASSPTGGWYEQYF. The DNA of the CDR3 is TGTGCCAGCAGTCCGACAGGGGGCTGGTACGAGCAGTACTTC.

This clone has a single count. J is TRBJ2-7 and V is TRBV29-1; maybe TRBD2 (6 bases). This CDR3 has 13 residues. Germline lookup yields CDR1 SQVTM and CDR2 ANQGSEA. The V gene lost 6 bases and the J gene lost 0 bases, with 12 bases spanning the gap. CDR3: CSVPGEDSYEQYF. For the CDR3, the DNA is TGCAGCGTGCCGGGGGAGGACTCCTACGAGCAGTACTTC.

The CDR3 DNA follows: TGTGCCAGCAGCTACGGAGTTCCGAGAAACACTGAAGCTTTCTTT. Its protein product is CASSYGVPRNTEAFF. The chain uses TRBV7-8 and TRBJ1-1; D is ambiguous. Germline lookup yields CDR1 SGHVS and CDR2 FQNEAQ. This CDR3 spans 15 amino acids. The ends were cut back, 4 bases at V and 2 bases at J, with 14 bases in the middle.

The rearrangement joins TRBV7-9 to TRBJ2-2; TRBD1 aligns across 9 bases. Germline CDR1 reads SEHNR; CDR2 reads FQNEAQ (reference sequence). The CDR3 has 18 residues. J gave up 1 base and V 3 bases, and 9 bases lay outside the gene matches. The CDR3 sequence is CASSFRTGAIQNTGELFF. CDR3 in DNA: TGTGCCAGCAGCTTTAGGACAGGGGCTATCCAGAACACCGGGGAGCTGTTTTTT.